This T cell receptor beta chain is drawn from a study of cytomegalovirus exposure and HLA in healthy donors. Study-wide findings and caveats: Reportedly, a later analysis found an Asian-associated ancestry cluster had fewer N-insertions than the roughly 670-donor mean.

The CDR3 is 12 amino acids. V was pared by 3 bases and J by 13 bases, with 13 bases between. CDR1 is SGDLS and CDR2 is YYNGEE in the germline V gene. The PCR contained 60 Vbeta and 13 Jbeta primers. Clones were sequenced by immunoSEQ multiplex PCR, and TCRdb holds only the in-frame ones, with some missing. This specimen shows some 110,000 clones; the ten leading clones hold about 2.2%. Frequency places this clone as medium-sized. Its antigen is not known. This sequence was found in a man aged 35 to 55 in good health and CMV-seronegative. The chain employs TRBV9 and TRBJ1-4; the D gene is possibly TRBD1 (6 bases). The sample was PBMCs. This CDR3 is CASSDRRGALFF. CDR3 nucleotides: TGTGCCAGCAGCGACCGCAGGGGAGCACTGTTTTTT. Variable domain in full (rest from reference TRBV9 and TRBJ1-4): DSGVTQTPKHLITATGQRVTLRCSPRSGDLSVYWYQQSLDQGLQFLIQYYNGEERAKGNILERFSAQQFPDLHSELNLSSLELGDSALYFCASSDRRGALFFGSGTQLSVL.